This T cell receptor (beta chain) comes out of a study of blood T cell repertoires in COVID-19 (dated by TCRdb to 2020 to 2022). A note on the overall study: Samples covering the acute and convalescent phases of COVID-19 were provided by collaborators in the United States, Italy and Spain. The prospective study material was composed of cDNA or gDNA derived from T cells, B-cell-depleted T cells, or PBMCs. Subjects who had been exposed to COVID-19, were actively infected with it, or had recovered from it provided the deeply sampled blood TCRbeta repertoires that made up the dataset. The repertoires were made available in a free public database intended to serve as a resource for research on the immune response to SARS-CoV-2. Samples were obtained from the ongoing ImmuneRACE study (first 160 participants) and from over 1,000 subjects provided by 6 global collaborators. Sample metadata almost always included a de-identified subject ID, COVID-19 status, age in years and sex. Where available, HLA class I and class II types were obtained from metadata supplied by the sample provider rather than from assay-based typing.

What the work shows at the level of the full study, not this receptor alone: Clinical and demographic metadata were provided uncurated, with the amount varying by source and participant.

Spanning cysteine to phenylalanine, the CDR3 consists of 18 amino acids. The kept DNA is CDR3 alone, 54 bases in frame from the first base. For CDR1 and CDR2, the germline V gene (reference sequence) lists SEHNR and FQNEAQ. Relative to germline, V is missing 4 bases and J is missing 1 base, with 12 bases of the junction outside any gene match. TCRbeta CDR3 regions were amplified from genomic DNA by means of the immunoSEQ Assay, a bias-controlled multiplex PCR. The authors' pipeline ran thus. Within the assay, amplification of reference gene primers was used to estimate how many nucleated cells each sample contained. To quantify the absolute abundance of each unique TCRbeta CDR3 rearrangement, sequence reads were collapsed and filtered. For each sample, productive Simpson clonality was calculated as the square root of Simpson's diversity index across productive rearrangements. In TCRdb, the immuneACCESS table is reduced to in-frame sequences with V and J assigned. These tables do not hold every clone; where another copy was compared, an unresolved V gene accounts for under half, and the others remain unexplained. For V, J and clone size, that table is used; D and trimming come from the DNA. Counted in this sample were 220,000 or so clones; 80% to 95% of them appeared once. In total, the top ten clones hold more than 0.7% of the sample.

Comment on this clone: Which antigen it targets is not known. No much larger clonotype is one base removed from it; base qualities were not supplied.

One collaborating source in Seattle enrolled patients during active infection and followed them longitudinally through the course of disease. Collaborating institutions collected whole blood in K2EDTA tubes following their own protocols. For TCRbeta analysis, collaborator samples were shipped as frozen whole blood, as isolated PBMCs, or as DNA extracted from either sample type. The clonotype comes from a man in his sixties with COVID-19, enrolled during active disease. Sequencing used peripheral blood. The receptor chain draws on TRBV7-9 and TRBJ2-1; 8 of the junction bases match TRBD1. The CDR3 has the sequence CASSSALTGGRSYNEQFF. The nucleotide sequence reads TGTGCCAGCAGCTCAGCCCTCACAGGGGGGAGGTCCTACAATGAGCAGTTCTTC.